One and the same sample provided the 7 T cell receptor beta chains below, sequenced in a study of Graves' ophthalmopathy and Graves' hyperthyroidism. RNA transcripts were the template, and TCR beta CDR3 regions were amplified from them. After a first-round RT-PCR with HTBI primers, a second-round multiplex PCR was run. MiXCR, run by TCRdb on the multiplex PCR reads, gives a single entry per CDR3 protein. The sample contains 200,000 to 250,000 distinct CDR3 sequences, 20% to 25% of which appear only once. Sequences were obtained from peripheral blood. These receptors all stem from a woman in her 50s with Graves' ophthalmopathy.

The J gene is TRBJ2-7, the V gene TRBV6-5; D possibly corresponds to TRBD2 (5 bases). The CDR3 contains 12 residues. CDR1 is MNHEY and CDR2 is SVGAGI in the germline V gene. V dropped 0 bases and J dropped 7 bases, with 7 bases sitting between them. CDR3 bases: TGTGCCAGCAGTTACTCGTCGGGGGAGCAGTACTTC. Residues: CASSYSSGEQYF.

In its sample, this clonotype was seen many times. This chain joins TRBV28 and TRBJ1-4, with 7 nucleotides matching TRBD1. The CDR3 extends over 14 amino acids. Per the germline V gene, CDR1 is MDHEN and CDR2 is SYDVKM. V lost 8 bases, J lost 8 bases, and 11 bases stayed unmatched. CDR3 DNA sequence: TGTGCCAGCCGACTTGGGACAGACGACGAAAAACTGTTTTTT. Translated, it gives CASRLGTDDEKLFF.

This clonotype showed up just a few times. The chain links TRBV20-1 to TRBJ2-6; D may be TRBD1 (5 bases). The V gene's germline CDR1 is DFQATT and CDR2 SNEGSKA (reference sequence). The CDR3 totals 16 residues. The V end was cut by 2 bases, the J end by 0 bases, with 11 bases between. As DNA, the CDR3 is TGCAGTGCTAGACACACAGGCTCCTCTGGGGCCAACGTCCTGACTTTC. Protein product: CSARHTGSSGANVLTF.

The chain carries TRBV6-5 and TRBJ2-7; 7 nucleotides agree with TRBD2. Per the germline V gene, CDR1 is MNHEY and CDR2 is SVGAGI. The length of the CDR3 is 17 residues. J lost 4 bases, V lost 2 bases, and 14 bases had no gene match. The CDR3 reads CASSYQSPGLSSYEQYF. CDR3 nucleotides: TGTGCCAGCAGTTACCAAAGTCCGGGACTATCTTCTTACGAGCAGTACTTC.

This clonotype was observed a handful of times. A much larger clone differs from this one at a single base, so this may be a read error. The V and J genes are TRBV28 and TRBJ2-7; TRBD2 agrees at 7 bases. This CDR3 has 17 residues. V was clipped by 5 bases and J by 3 bases; unmatched bases: 16. Germline CDR1 reads MDHEN; CDR2 reads SYDVKM. In DNA form, the CDR3 reads TGTGCCAGCAGTCCCAGAAGGGGAGGGCCCCTCTTCTACGAGCAGTACTTC. This sequence encodes CASSPRRGGPLFYEQYF. The variable domain in full, completed from reference TRBV28 and TRBJ2-7, reads DVKVTQSSRYLVKRTGEKVFLECVQDMDHENMFWYRQDPGLGLRLIYFSYDVKMKEKGDIPEGYSVSREKKERFSLILESASTNQTSMYLCASSPRRGGPLFYEQYFGPGTRLTVT.

This clonotype has a count of ten or more. The rearrangement uses TRBV6-5 and TRBJ2-7; 9 bases are shared with TRBD1. The length of the CDR3 is 13 residues. The J segment lost 7 bases and the V segment lost 6 bases, leaving 7 bases of the junction unmatched. Germline CDR1 and CDR2: MNHEY and SVGAGI. The CDR3 DNA reads TGTGCCAGCAGAAAGGGGACAGGGCGGGAGCAGTACTTC. It specifies CASRKGTGREQYF.

This clonotype has more than one count but fewer than ten. A much larger clone differs by one base, so this may be a read error. The chain employs TRBV12-3 or TRBV12-4 and TRBJ2-7, with D uncertain. CDR3 length: 13 amino acids. Trimming shortened V by 3 bases and J by 3 bases, and 9 bases separated the two germline ends. CDR3 DNA: TGTGCCAGCAGTTTTTACCTGGGCTACGAGCAGTACTTC. This sequence encodes CASSFYLGYEQYF.